Each of the 18 T cell receptor beta chains below was sequenced from the same sample in a study of cytomegalovirus exposure and HLA in healthy donors. Primers included in the PCR were 60 Vbeta and 13 Jbeta primers. Profiling relied on immunoSEQ multiplex PCR, and the TCRdb table lists in-frame clones only, not all of them. This sample has over 100,000 clones; about 86% occur once, and the top ten carry around 2.1%. Sequenced: PBMCs. The receptors stem from a woman aged 25 to 39 in good health and CMV-seronegative.

J is TRBJ2-5 and V is TRBV25-1; D is unclear. This CDR3 region has 15 residues. CDR1 MGHDK and CDR2 SYGVNS come from the germline V gene. Trimming left V 3 bases short and J 1 base short, with 12 bases between. CDR3 sequence reads: CASSDPVNIQETQYF. Written as DNA, the CDR3 is TGTGCCAGCAGTGACCCCGTTAACATCCAAGAGACCCAGTACTTC. The variable domain in full, with the rest retrieved from reference TRBV25-1 and TRBJ2-5, is EADIYQTPRYLVIGTGKKITLECSQTMGHDKMYWYQQDPGMELHLIHYSYGVNSTEKGDLSSESTVSRIRTEHFPLTLESARPSHTSQYLCASSDPVNIQETQYFGPGTRLLVL.

The CDR3 DNA is TGTGCCAGCAGCCAAGACTTCAGGGGACCCCAGTGGGATACGCAGTATTTT. Its translation: CASSQDFRGPQWDTQYF. The V call is TRBV14, the J call TRBJ2-3; maybe TRBD1 (6 bases). CDR3 length equals 17 residues. V was cut by 0 bases and J by 6 bases, with 19 bases left in between. The germline CDR1 and CDR2 sequences are SGHDN and FVKESK.

The chain has TRBV7-9 and TRBJ2-7; D is perhaps TRBD2 (6 bases). The CDR3 spans 15 residues. Germline V CDR1 and CDR2: SEHNR, FQNEAQ (reference sequence). V was shortened by 4 bases and J by 2 bases, with 15 bases between the two germline ends. This CDR3 reads CASSSSWRGTYEQYF. CDR3 coding DNA: TGTGCCAGCAGCTCCTCGTGGAGGGGAACCTACGAGCAGTACTTC.

In its sample, this clone was seen a few times. The chain is built from TRBV10-3 and TRBJ2-2; 9 bases match TRBD1. This CDR3 comprises 15 residues. Unmatched junction bases numbered 3, after V lost 6 bases and J lost 1 base. Germline assignment: CDR1 ENHRY and CDR2 SYGVKD. In DNA form, the CDR3 reads TGTGCCATCAGCGGGACAGGGTTGAACACCGGGGAGCTGTTTTTT. Its protein is CAISGTGLNTGELFF.

The CDR3 region is CATPSGRNTGELFF. The CDR3 DNA reads as TGTGCCACCCCTAGCGGGAGGAACACCGGGGAGCTGTTTTTT. The rearrangement uses TRBV30 and TRBJ2-2, with 10 nucleotides matching TRBD2. The CDR3 runs to 14 residues. Germline V gene data show CDR1 as GTSNPN and CDR2 as SVGIG (reference sequence). The V gene end was trimmed by 8 bases and the J gene end by 1 base; junction bases not matched to a gene: 4.

The V gene is TRBV5-1, the J gene TRBJ2-3; the match to TRBD2 covers 9 bases. V gave up 2 bases and J gave up 2 bases; unmatched junction bases: 6. The CDR3 spans 16 residues. Germline V gene sequence: CDR1 SGHRS, CDR2 YFSETQ. CDR3 residues: CASSLWTSADTDTQYF. As DNA, the CDR3 is TGCGCCAGCAGCTTATGGACTAGCGCGGACACAGATACGCAGTATTTT.

The chain has TRBV7-2 and TRBJ2-2; D is undetermined. Trimming shortened V by 3 bases and J by 0 bases, and 8 bases separated the two germline ends. Germline CDR1 reads SGHTA; CDR2 reads FQGNSA. There are 15 residues in the CDR3. The CDR3 region is CASSLRRTNTGELFF. CDR3 sequence (DNA): TGTGCCAGCAGCTTGAGGCGGACGAACACCGGGGAGCTGTTTTTT.

The J gene is TRBJ1-2, the V gene TRBV7-2; weak D call: TRBD1 (5 bases). Looked up from germline, CDR1 is SGHTA and CDR2 is FQGNSA. The length of the CDR3 is 13 residues. The V and J ends lost 5 bases and 8 bases respectively, with 15 bases between them. CDR3 protein: CASSPTRVGGYTF. The CDR3 region has the DNA TGTGCCAGCAGCCCCACCAGGGTCGGAGGCTACACCTTC. The whole variable domain, filled in from reference TRBV7-2 and TRBJ1-2, reads GAGVSQSPSNKVTEKGKDVELRCDPISGHTALYWYRQSLGQGLEFLIYFQGNSAPDKSGLPSDRFSAERTGGSVSTLTIQRTQQEDSAVYLCASSPTRVGGYTFGSGTRLTVV.

The gene calls are TRBV11-1 and TRBJ2-1; possible D gene TRBD1, 6 bases. The CDR3 totals 15 residues. Trimming removed 5 bases at V and 6 bases at J, with 17 bases between. Germline CDR1 and CDR2: SGHAT and FQDESV (reference sequence). In DNA form, the CDR3 reads TGTGCCAGCAGCCTTACACAGGGCCCCGTCAATGAGCAGTTCTTC. Amino acids: CASSLTQGPVNEQFF.

The rearrangement links TRBV6-1 to TRBJ1-2; no clear D. CDR3 size: 16 residues. Trimming took 2 bases from V and 2 from J, leaving 15 bases between them. The V gene's germline CDR1 is MNHNS and CDR2 SASEGT. The CDR3 nucleotides are TGTGCCAGCAGTGAATATTTCACTGGCGGGAACTATGGCTACACCTTC. Protein: CASSEYFTGGNYGYTF.

This chain joins TRBV6-5 and TRBJ2-1; TRBD1 might be the D (6 bases). Trimming cost V 11 bases and J 1 base, with 18 bases left between them. The germline V gene has CDR1 MNHEY and CDR2 SVGAGI. This CDR3 is 15 amino acids long. Here the CDR3 DNA reads TGTGCCGTTACCCCGGGACACCTTTCCTACAATGAGCAGTTCTTC. It is translated as CAVTPGHLSYNEQFF.

V and J are TRBV10-1 and TRBJ1-5; D is perhaps TRBD1 (6 bases). The ends were cut back, 3 bases at V and 5 bases at J, with 11 bases in the middle. This CDR3 has 14 residues. Per the germline V gene, CDR1 is WNHNN and CDR2 is SYGVQD (reference sequence). DNA of the CDR3: TGCGCCAGCAGTGAATCAGGGGATTATCAGCCCCAGCATTTT. Protein product: CASSESGDYQPQHF.

J is TRBJ2-1 and V is TRBV15; D call uncertain. The V and J ends lost 3 bases and 2 bases respectively, with 8 bases between them. Per the germline V gene, CDR1 is LNHNV and CDR2 is YYDKDF (reference sequence). The CDR3 has 14 amino acids. The CDR3 nucleotides read TGTGCCACCAGCAGTGCTGACACCTACAATGAGCAGTTCTTC. It codes for CATSSADTYNEQFF.

The V call is TRBV9, the J call TRBJ1-4; 8 positions agree with TRBD1. Germline V CDR1 and CDR2: SGDLS, YYNGEE. The V and J ends lost 4 bases and 7 bases, in that order; junction bases with no gene match: 9. CDR3 size: 15 residues. The chain's CDR3 is CASSSRQGMGEKLFF. In nucleotides, the CDR3 is TGTGCCAGCAGCTCCAGACAGGGGATGGGTGAAAAACTGTTTTTT.

This clone was seen once. The V and J genes are TRBV7-9 and TRBJ2-3; TRBD1 aligns across 7 bases. Per germline, CDR1 SEHNR and CDR2 FQNEAQ (reference sequence). Trimming cost V 2 bases and J 1 base; bases outside gene matches: 3. This CDR3 comprises 15 residues. In nucleotides, the CDR3 is TGTGCCAGCAGCTTACAGGGGGTAGGCACAGATACGCAGTATTTT. It is translated as CASSLQGVGTDTQYF. Together with reference TRBV7-9 and TRBJ2-3, the CDR3 gives the full variable domain: DTGVSQNPRHKITKRGQNVTFRCDPISEHNRLYWYRQTLGQGPEFLTYFQNEAQLEKSRLLSDRFSAERPKGSFSTLEIQRTEQGDSAMYLCASSLQGVGTDTQYFGPGTRLTVL.

This clone came up a few times. The rearrangement links TRBV29-1 to TRBJ1-5, with 7 bases identical to TRBD1. The germline CDR1 and CDR2 sequences are SQVTM and ANQGSEA. The CDR3 totals 13 residues. The J segment lost 4 bases and the V segment lost 6 bases, leaving 6 bases of the junction unmatched. The CDR3 sequence is CSVEGQPNQPQHF. The CDR3 DNA is TGCAGCGTGGAGGGACAGCCTAATCAGCCCCAGCATTTT.

This sequence joins TRBV5-4 and TRBJ1-1; D not certain. Germline loops: CDR1 SGHNT, CDR2 YYREEE (reference sequence). The CDR3 runs 13 residues. Trimming removed 1 base at V and 0 bases at J, with 4 bases between. The CDR3 coding sequence is TGTGCCAGCAGCTTGTCAGTGAACACTGAAGCTTTCTTT. Amino acid sequence: CASSLSVNTEAFF.

V is TRBV7-2 and J is TRBJ2-3; possible D gene TRBD2, 6 bases. This CDR3 is 13 amino acids long. The V end lost 7 bases, the J end lost 2 bases, and 10 bases lay between the germline ends. Germline V gene sequence: CDR1 SGHTA, CDR2 FQGNSA. In nucleotides, the CDR3 is TGTGCCAGCAATGGCGGGAACACAGATACGCAGTATTTT. Translating gives CASNGGNTDTQYF.